The TCR beta chain described here comes from a study of blood T cell repertoires in COVID-19 (dated by TCRdb to about 2020). Study-level background: Samples from collaborators originated in the United States, Italy and Spain and spanned both the acute and convalescent phases of COVID-19. Subjects who had been exposed to COVID-19, were actively infected with it, or had recovered from it provided the deeply sampled blood TCRbeta repertoires that made up the dataset. The samples were drawn from the first 160 participants of the ongoing ImmuneRACE study and from over a thousand subjects provided by 6 global collaborators. Where available, HLA class I and class II types were obtained from metadata supplied by the sample provider rather than from assay-based typing. Nearly every sample came with metadata listing a de-identified subject ID, COVID-19 status, age in years and sex. The prospective study material was composed of cDNA or gDNA derived from T cells, B-cell-depleted T cells, or PBMCs. The repertoires were released in a freely available public database meant as a resource for research on the immune response to SARS-CoV-2.

Overall study results and their limits: How much clinical and demographic metadata was included differed by source and by participant, and the metadata was provided uncurated.

A remark on this clone: It lacks a known antigen. The record has no base qualities; no much larger clone is one base away.

The immunoSEQ Assay, a bias-controlled multiplex PCR, was used to amplify TCRbeta CDR3 regions from genomic DNA. On the study's bioinformatics: The number of nucleated cells in each sample was estimated by amplification of reference gene primers within the assay. To quantify the absolute abundance of each unique TCRbeta CDR3 rearrangement, sequence reads were collapsed and filtered. For each sample, productive Simpson clonality was calculated as the square root of Simpson's diversity index over productive rearrangements. Sourced from immuneACCESS, this table was stored by TCRdb with only in-frame sequences that have V and J called. A share of the clones is absent; for the studies checked, an unresolved V gene accounts for under half, and the remainder has no known explanation. V, J and clone size reflect that table, while D and trimming were determined from the DNA. This sample comprises 150,000 to 250,000 clones, 65% to 90% of them detected only once. The ten top clones hold approximately 12% of the sample.

CDR1 is given as SGHDN and CDR2 as FVKESK, both from the germline V gene. Relative to germline, V is missing 4 bases and J is missing 7 bases, with 13 bases of the junction outside any gene match. Including cysteine and phenylalanine, the CDR3 has 16 amino acids. Only CDR3 DNA is held: 48 bases, read in frame from base 1. In the prospective study, participants were about 18 to 100 years old, resided in about two dozen geographic areas of the United States, and were enrolled through a virtual design. In the prospective study, participants were assigned to cohorts based on the clinical history participants reported in a screening survey and a study questionnaire. For ImmuneRACE Cohort 3, a participant was defined as recovered based on two consecutive negative NP/OP PCR tests, clearance by a healthcare professional, or resolution of symptoms. Mobile phlebotomists in the prospective study collected whole blood, serum and a nasopharyngeal or oropharyngeal swab from every participant. Participants in the prospective study had the option to provide additional blood draws and questionnaires over a roughly 2-month period. Prospective study blood samples were shipped either frozen or at room temperature before DNA extraction.

The chain joins TRBV14 to TRBJ2-5; TRBD1 fits 9 bases in the junction. This clonotype was obtained from a man in his forties or fifties who had recovered from COVID-19. Material: PBMCs or T cells enriched from blood (not recorded which). The nucleotides are TGTGCCAGCAGCCTAGAAGGACAGGGGCGTTTCGGGACCCAGTACTTC. Translated, it reads CASSLEGQGRFGTQYF.